The text below deals with one TCR beta chain. The authors' processing: Reference gene primer amplification yielded estimated nucleated cell counts. Data came from immunoSEQ multiplex PCR; TCRdb stores just in-frame clones and leaves some out. From that table come the V and J calls and clone size; the DNA was used to work out D and trimming. Counted here are 100,000 to 150,000 clones, about 88% occurring once; the ten biggest clones make up over 1.5%. This record belongs to a study of blood T cell repertoires in COVID-19. Study details: The United States, Italy and Spain supplied acute and convalescent COVID-19 samples. T cells, B-cell-depleted T cells, or PBMCs supplied cDNA or gDNA.

The material sequenced was peripheral blood. This TCR was recovered from a human donor in a cohort sampled during active COVID-19.

CDR3 sequence (DNA): TGTGCCAGCAGCCCGGGGGGATTGAGTTTTCAAGGACCTTTCTTCGGGGCCAACGTCCTGACTTTC. It specifies CASSPGGLSFQGPFFGANVLTF. The chain combines TRBV7-6 with TRBJ2-6, with 7 bases fitting TRBD2. Germline V CDR1 and CDR2: SGHVS, FNYEAQ. CDR3 size: 22 residues. With 5 bases clipped from V and 4 bases from J, the junction kept 26 bases outside the gene matches.